One TCR beta chain is described in this entry. How the authors handled the data: Reference gene primer amplification in the assay estimated nucleated cell counts. Profiled with immunoSEQ multiplex PCR; TCRdb holds only in-frame clones, not every one. V and J calls and clone size come straight from that table; D and trimming were deduced from the DNA. Seen here are a few hundred thousand clones, more than 70% observed once, and the top ten hold 1.5% to 2%. The CDR3 runs to 13 residues. Trimming cost V 7 bases and J 2 bases; bases outside gene matches: 5. The sample comes from a study of blood T cell repertoires in COVID-19. Whole-study context: From T cells, B-cell-depleted T cells, or PBMCs came the material, which was cDNA or gDNA.

The sample consisted of peripheral blood. The receptor's source is a woman between 50 and 59 years old with acute or convalescent COVID-19. The V call is TRBV12-3 or TRBV12-4, the J call TRBJ2-7; 7 bases align to TRBD1. CDR3 protein: CASMDRYTYEQYF. As DNA, the CDR3 is TGTGCCAGCATGGACAGGTATACCTACGAGCAGTACTTC.